The 25 T cell receptor beta chains listed next were all sequenced from one sample in a study of blood T cells in healthy people across ages. The use of a sample-barcoded 5' primer and a J-beta primer mix characterized a second PCR of roughly 7 to 11 cycles. TCRdb ran MiXCR on the 5' RACE reads and lists one entry per CDR3 protein. The sample has about 830,000 distinct CDR3 sequences, 55% to 65% seen once. The source material was blood. Source of these receptors: a man between 25 and 39 years old in good health.

This clonotype was counted between two and nine times. This chain joins TRBV12-3 or TRBV12-4 and TRBJ1-2; 8 bases match TRBD1. Germline trimming cut 5 bases from V and 7 bases from J; bases unmatched to any gene: 6. The CDR3 is made up of 13 amino acids. The CDR3 sequence is CASSPTGVGGYTF. CDR3 coding DNA: TGTGCCAGCAGTCCGACAGGGGTTGGTGGCTACACCTTC.

This clonotype occurred many times. The CDR3 sequence is CASSPYSLTDTQYF. The CDR3 nucleotides read TGTGCCAGCAGCCCCTATAGTCTCACAGATACGCAGTATTTT. The J gene is TRBJ2-3, the V gene TRBV7-2; no reliable D call. The CDR3 spans 14 residues. Trimming pared 5 bases from V and 2 bases from J, leaving 11 bases between. Germline V gives CDR1 SGHTA, CDR2 FQGNSA.

This chain joins TRBV12-3 or TRBV12-4 and TRBJ1-5; D unresolved. The CDR3 spans 13 residues. V lost 6 bases to trimming and J lost 0 bases, with 6 bases between them. The CDR3 DNA is TGTGCCAGCAGCCAATTTAGCAATCAGCCCCAGCATTTT. It translates to CASSQFSNQPQHF.

In its sample, this clonotype was seen many times. V and J are TRBV20-1 and TRBJ2-7; 9 bases agree with TRBD1. V trimming: 1 base; J trimming: 3 bases; junction bases outside the gene matches: 1. CDR1 and CDR2 from the germline V gene are DFQATT and SNEGSKA (reference sequence). This CDR3 has 13 amino acids. The CDR3 DNA is TGCAGTGCTAGAGGGGACAGGGACTACGAGCAGTACTTC. Its protein is CSARGDRDYEQYF.

This chain links TRBV5-1 with TRBJ2-1; D could derive from TRBD1 or TRBD2 (5 bases each). Trimming removed 4 bases from V and 8 bases from J, with 22 bases in between. This CDR3 has 16 residues. The germline V gene encodes CDR1 SGHRS and CDR2 YFSETQ. In DNA form, the CDR3 reads TGCGCCAGCAGCAGCCGAGCAGGGACCCCGGTATATGAGCAGTTCTTC. Protein sequence: CASSSRAGTPVYEQFF.

This clonotype was seen just once. The V call is TRBV29-1, the J call TRBJ1-1; no clear D gene. CDR1 SQVTM and CDR2 ANQGSEA come from the germline V gene. The CDR3 extends over 13 amino acids. V gave up 3 bases and J gave up 0 bases, with 8 bases separating them. In DNA form, the CDR3 reads TGCAGCGTTGAGAAGGGATTGAACACTGAAGCTTTCTTT. It encodes CSVEKGLNTEAFF.

This chain connects TRBV7-3 to TRBJ2-5; D ambiguous. The V gene lost 1 base and the J gene lost 5 bases, with 20 bases spanning the gap. The germline V gene has CDR1 SGHTA and CDR2 FQGTGA. CDR3 length: 17 amino acids. The CDR3 protein is CASSLRVSLLSPETQYF. DNA for the CDR3: TGTGCCAGCAGCTTAAGGGTGTCCCTTTTATCTCCGGAGACCCAGTACTTC.

The chain couples TRBV4-2 to TRBJ2-2; TRBD1 matches at 10 bases. The CDR3 is 15 residues long. The V segment lost 4 bases and the J segment 6 bases; nucleotides outside the gene matches: 5. CDR1 is LGHNA and CDR2 is YNFKEQ in the germline V gene. In nucleotides, the CDR3 is TGTGCCAGCAGCCCTTCGGGACAGGGGTCCGGGGAGCTGTTTTTT. Its translation is CASSPSGQGSGELFF.

The chain carries TRBV6-2 or TRBV6-3 and TRBJ2-7; TRBD2 matches 7 bases. Germline assignment: CDR1 MNHEY and CDR2 SVGEGT. Losses at the gene ends were 6 bases for V and 2 bases for J; bases not matched to a gene: 13. The CDR3 length is 16 residues. The CDR3 sequence is CASRPTVGEGTYEQYF. The CDR3 bases are TGTGCCAGCAGACCCACGGTGGGGGAGGGGACCTACGAGCAGTACTTC.

This clonotype has only a few counts. V is TRBV10-3 and J is TRBJ2-7; D gene uncertain. CDR1 is ENHRY, CDR2 SYGVKD, per germline. Trimming shortened V by 7 bases and J by 0 bases, and 13 bases separated the two germline ends. CDR3 length: 14 amino acids. The CDR3 DNA reads as TGTGCCATCACCCAGGACCCATACTCCTACGAGCAGTACTTC. Translating it yields CAITQDPYSYEQYF.

In this sample, this clonotype turned up a few times. V is TRBV20-1 and J is TRBJ2-5; D unclear. V lost 4 bases, J lost 2 bases, and 11 bases lay in between. Germline CDR1 and CDR2: DFQATT and SNEGSKA (reference sequence). This CDR3 spans 13 amino acids. The CDR3 DNA sequence: TGCAGTGCTAAGCCACCAGTACAAGAGACCCAGTACTTC. Amino acids: CSAKPPVQETQYF.

The CDR3 bases are TGTGCCAGCAGCTTAAATAGGGCTCAGTACGAGCAGTACTTC. This gives the protein CASSLNRAQYEQYF. The chain recombines TRBV7-2 with TRBJ2-7; D remains ambiguous. V was clipped by 2 bases and J by 4 bases, with 12 bases between them. CDR1 SGHTA and CDR2 FQGNSA come from the germline V gene. This CDR3 contains 14 residues. Based on the CDR3 plus reference TRBV7-2 and TRBJ2-7, the full variable domain is GAGVSQSPSNKVTEKGKDVELRCDPISGHTALYWYRQSLGQGLEFLIYFQGNSAPDKSGLPSDRFSAERTGGSVSTLTIQRTQQEDSAVYLCASSLNRAQYEQYFGPGTRLTVT.

The CDR3 DNA follows: TGTGCCAGCAGCCCGAGTGGGCTAGCGGGAAGTGAGCAGTTCTTC. It encodes CASSPSGLAGSEQFF. This chain uses TRBV5-6 with TRBJ2-1; TRBD2 matches 9 bases. The V segment lost 4 bases and the J segment 9 bases; nucleotides outside the gene matches: 11. CDR1 is SGHDT, CDR2 YYEEEE, per germline. The CDR3 is 15 amino acids.

The J gene is TRBJ1-6, the V gene TRBV30, with TRBD1 as a possible D gene (6 bases). Germline V gene sequence: CDR1 GTSNPN, CDR2 SVGIG (reference sequence). The length of the CDR3 is 16 residues. V lost 2 bases to trimming and J lost 7 bases, with 18 bases between them. The CDR3 nucleotides are TGTGCCTGGAGTCCGGACTACAGGGTATACAATTCACCCCTCCACTTT. This gives the protein CAWSPDYRVYNSPLHF.

The chain employs TRBV5-1 and TRBJ2-3, with TRBD2 identical over 9 bases. After removal of 3 bases from V and 0 bases from J, the junction contained 8 bases not matched to a gene. Germline V gene sequence: CDR1 SGHRS, CDR2 YFSETQ. This CDR3 contains 17 residues. CDR3 coding DNA: TGCGCCAGCAGCTCCTGGACTAGCGAGGATAGCACAGATACGCAGTATTTT. Residues: CASSSWTSEDSTDTQYF.

This clonotype was seen a handful of times. The V call is TRBV14, the J call TRBJ2-1; possibly TRBD1 or TRBD2 for D (5 bases each). Germline CDR1 is SGHDN and CDR2 is FVKESK. Trimming cost V 3 bases and J 3 bases, with 15 bases left between them. The CDR3 totals 16 residues. The CDR3 is CASSHGTASYYNEQFF. The CDR3 coding sequence is TGTGCCAGCAGCCATGGGACCGCAAGCTACTACAATGAGCAGTTCTTC.

The J gene is TRBJ2-7, the V gene TRBV6-2 or TRBV6-3, with 7 bases aligning to TRBD1. The junction had 9 bases not matched to a gene; V was cut back by 6 bases and J by 1 base. The V gene's germline CDR1 is MNHEY and CDR2 SVGEGT. This CDR3 is 15 amino acids long. Written as DNA, the CDR3 is TGTGCCAGCAGCTTCGGACCAGGGGGATCCTACGAGCAGTACTTC. It specifies CASSFGPGGSYEQYF.

This clonotype came up a few times. The V call is TRBV7-9, the J call TRBJ2-3; 10 bases line up with TRBD2. This CDR3 has 16 residues. The J segment lost 6 bases and the V segment lost 5 bases, leaving 11 bases of the junction unmatched. In germline, CDR1 is SEHNR, CDR2 FQNEAQ (reference sequence). The CDR3 spells CASSLLLAGPMDTQYF. The DNA of the CDR3 is TGTGCCAGCAGCCTCCTACTAGCGGGGCCGATGGATACGCAGTATTTT.

This chain uses TRBV15 with TRBJ2-1; D remains ambiguous. Germline assignment: CDR1 LNHNV and CDR2 YYDKDF (reference sequence). This CDR3 is built from 14 residues. The ends were cut back, 0 bases at V and 10 bases at J, with 13 bases in the middle. The CDR3, as DNA: TGTGCCACCAGCAGAGATATAAGCTCCTACGAGCAGTTCTTC. It specifies CATSRDISSYEQFF.

The chain combines TRBV7-9 with TRBJ2-4; no firm D call. Trimming shortened V by 5 bases and J by 13 bases, and 21 bases separated the two germline ends. The CDR3 contains 14 residues. Germline V gene data show CDR1 as SEHNR and CDR2 as FQNEAQ (reference sequence). CDR3 DNA sequence: TGTGCCAGCAGCCCCCGTGTAGGGTTCAATGAGCAGTACTTC. It specifies CASSPRVGFNEQYF. The whole variable domain, remainder taken from reference TRBV7-9 and TRBJ2-4, is DTGVSQNPRHKITKRGQNVTFRCDPISEHNRLYWYRQTLGQGPEFLTYFQNEAQLEKSRLLSDRFSAERPKGSFSTLEIQRTEQGDSAMYLCASSPRVGFNEQYFGAGTRLSVL.

The genes are TRBV5-1 and TRBJ2-1; 9 bases map to TRBD2. Germline-derived CDR1 and CDR2 are SGHRS and YFSETQ. CDR3 size: 16 residues. V was pared by 4 bases and J by 6 bases, with 11 bases of the junction left unmatched. CDR3 residues: CASSKPTAGGSNEQFF. As DNA, the CDR3 is TGCGCCAGCAGCAAGCCGACAGCGGGGGGTTCCAATGAGCAGTTCTTC. The whole variable domain, filled in from reference TRBV5-1 and TRBJ2-1, reads KAGVTQTPRYLIKTRGQQVTLSCSPISGHRSVSWYQQTPGQGLQFLFEYFSETQRNKGNFPGRFSGRQFSNSRSEMNVSTLELGDSALYLCASSKPTAGGSNEQFFGPGTRLTVL.

For the CDR3, the DNA is TGTGCCAGCAGCGGACCTCTGGCGGGGGGTCAGACCCAGTACTTC. Translated: CASSGPLAGGQTQYF. The chain employs TRBV7-8 and TRBJ2-5, with 8 bases that match TRBD2. Germline V gene data show CDR1 as SGHVS and CDR2 as FQNEAQ. The V segment lost 5 bases and the J segment 6 bases; nucleotides outside the gene matches: 11. The CDR3 loop spans 15 amino acids.

V is TRBV28 and J is TRBJ2-1; 8 positions match TRBD1. Germline CDR1 is MDHEN and CDR2 is SYDVKM. The CDR3 sequence is 15 residues long. Trimming took 6 bases from V and 3 from J; bases not matched to a gene: 7. This CDR3 reads CASRLRGLIYNEQFF. The CDR3 nucleotides read TGTGCCAGCAGACTCAGGGGGCTAATCTACAATGAGCAGTTCTTC. Full variable domain (outside the CDR3, taken from reference TRBV28 and TRBJ2-1): DVKVTQSSRYLVKRTGEKVFLECVQDMDHENMFWYRQDPGLGLRLIYFSYDVKMKEKGDIPEGYSVSREKKERFSLILESASTNQTSMYLCASRLRGLIYNEQFFGPGTRLTVL.

The rearrangement uses TRBV7-2 and TRBJ2-1; no firm D call. The germline V and J ends were trimmed by 5 bases and 10 bases, with 12 bases remaining between them. From germline, CDR1 is SGHTA and CDR2 FQGNSA. The length of the CDR3 is 12 residues. CDR3 DNA: TGTGCCAGCAGCCCATCGGCCGCCGAGCAGTTCTTC. Amino acids: CASSPSAAEQFF.

This clonotype was counted only a few times. This sequence joins TRBV10-3 and TRBJ2-1; D remains unclear. The V and J ends lost 6 bases and 8 bases respectively, with 8 bases between them. CDR3 length: 11 residues. Germline loops: CDR1 ENHRY, CDR2 SYGVKD. CDR3 nucleotides: TGTGCCATCAGGATTTTGGATGAGCAGTTCTTC. Its translation: CAIRILDEQFF.